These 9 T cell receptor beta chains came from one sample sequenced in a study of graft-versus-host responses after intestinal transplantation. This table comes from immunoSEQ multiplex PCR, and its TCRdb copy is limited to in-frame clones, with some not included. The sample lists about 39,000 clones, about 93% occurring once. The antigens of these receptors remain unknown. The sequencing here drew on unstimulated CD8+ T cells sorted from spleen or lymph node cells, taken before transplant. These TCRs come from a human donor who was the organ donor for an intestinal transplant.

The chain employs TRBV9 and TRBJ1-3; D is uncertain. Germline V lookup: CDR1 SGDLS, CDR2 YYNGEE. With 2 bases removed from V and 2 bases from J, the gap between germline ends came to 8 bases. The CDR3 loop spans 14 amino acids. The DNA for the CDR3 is TGTGCCAGCAGCGTGTGGGGAACTGGAAACACCATATATTTT. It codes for CASSVWGTGNTIYF.

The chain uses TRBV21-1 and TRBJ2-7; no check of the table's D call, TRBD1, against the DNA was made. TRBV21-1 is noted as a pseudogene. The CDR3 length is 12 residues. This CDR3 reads CASGASSYEQYF. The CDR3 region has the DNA TGTGCCAGCGGGGCTAGCTCCTACGAGCAGTACTTC.

CDR3 loop: CASSLEGKGFLLFEQYF. The CDR3 DNA reads TGTGCCAGCAGCTTGGAGGGCAAAGGGTTTCTCTTATTCGAGCAGTACTTC. The chain is built from TRBV5-4 and TRBJ2-7; D not resolved. The CDR3 totals 17 residues. Germline V gives CDR1 SGHNT, CDR2 YYREEE (reference sequence). V was cut by 0 bases and J by 6 bases, with 22 bases left in between.

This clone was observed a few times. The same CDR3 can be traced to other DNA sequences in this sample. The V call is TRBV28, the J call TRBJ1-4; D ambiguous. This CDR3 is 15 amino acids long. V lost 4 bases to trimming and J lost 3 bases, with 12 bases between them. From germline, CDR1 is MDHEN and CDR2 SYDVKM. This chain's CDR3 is CASSSTGGPNEKLFF. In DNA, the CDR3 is TGTGCCAGCAGTTCTACCGGAGGGCCTAATGAAAAACTGTTTTTT.

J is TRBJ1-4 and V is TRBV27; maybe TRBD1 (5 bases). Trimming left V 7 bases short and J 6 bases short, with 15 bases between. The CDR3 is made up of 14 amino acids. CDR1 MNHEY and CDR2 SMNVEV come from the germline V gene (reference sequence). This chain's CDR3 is CASTGEEGYEKLFF. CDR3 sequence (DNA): TGTGCCAGCACCGGAGAGGAGGGGTATGAAAAACTGTTTTTT.

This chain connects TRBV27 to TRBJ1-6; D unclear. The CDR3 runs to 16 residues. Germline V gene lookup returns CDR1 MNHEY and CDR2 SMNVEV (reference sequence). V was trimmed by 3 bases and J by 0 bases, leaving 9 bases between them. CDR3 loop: CASSFWASSYNSPLHF. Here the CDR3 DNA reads TGTGCCAGCAGTTTTTGGGCAAGCTCCTATAATTCACCCCTCCACTTT.

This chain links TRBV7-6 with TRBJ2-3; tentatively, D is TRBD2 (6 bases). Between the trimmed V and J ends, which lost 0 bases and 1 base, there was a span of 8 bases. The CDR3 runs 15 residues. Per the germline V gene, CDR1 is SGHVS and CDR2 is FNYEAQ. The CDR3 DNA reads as TGTGCCAGCAGCTTAGCTCCGGGGGGCACAGATACGCAGTATTTT. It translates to CASSLAPGGTDTQYF. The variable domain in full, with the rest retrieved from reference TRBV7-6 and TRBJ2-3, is GAGVSQSPRYKVTKRGQDVALRCDPISGHVSLYWYRQALGQGPEFLTYFNYEAQQDKSGLPNDRFSAERPEGSISTLTIQRTEQRDSAMYRCASSLAPGGTDTQYFGPGTRLTVL.

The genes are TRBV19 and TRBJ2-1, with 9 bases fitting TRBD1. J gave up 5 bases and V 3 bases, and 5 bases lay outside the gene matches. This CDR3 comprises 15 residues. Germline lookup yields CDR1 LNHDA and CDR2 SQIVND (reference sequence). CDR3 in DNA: TGTGCCAGTAGTATCGTGGACAGGGGACACAATGAGCAGTTCTTC. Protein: CASSIVDRGHNEQFF. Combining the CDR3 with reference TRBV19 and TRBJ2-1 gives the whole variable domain DGGITQSPKYLFRKEGQNVTLSCEQNLNHDAMYWYRQDPGQGLRLIYYSQIVNDFQKGDIAEGYSVSREKKESFPLTVTSAQKNPTAFYLCASSIVDRGHNEQFFGPGTRLTVL.

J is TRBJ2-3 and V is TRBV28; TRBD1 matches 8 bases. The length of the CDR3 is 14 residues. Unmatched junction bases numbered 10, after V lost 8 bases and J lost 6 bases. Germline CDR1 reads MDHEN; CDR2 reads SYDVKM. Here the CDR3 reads CASAWTGTGDTQYF. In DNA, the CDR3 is TGTGCCAGCGCCTGGACAGGGACGGGGGATACGCAGTATTTT.